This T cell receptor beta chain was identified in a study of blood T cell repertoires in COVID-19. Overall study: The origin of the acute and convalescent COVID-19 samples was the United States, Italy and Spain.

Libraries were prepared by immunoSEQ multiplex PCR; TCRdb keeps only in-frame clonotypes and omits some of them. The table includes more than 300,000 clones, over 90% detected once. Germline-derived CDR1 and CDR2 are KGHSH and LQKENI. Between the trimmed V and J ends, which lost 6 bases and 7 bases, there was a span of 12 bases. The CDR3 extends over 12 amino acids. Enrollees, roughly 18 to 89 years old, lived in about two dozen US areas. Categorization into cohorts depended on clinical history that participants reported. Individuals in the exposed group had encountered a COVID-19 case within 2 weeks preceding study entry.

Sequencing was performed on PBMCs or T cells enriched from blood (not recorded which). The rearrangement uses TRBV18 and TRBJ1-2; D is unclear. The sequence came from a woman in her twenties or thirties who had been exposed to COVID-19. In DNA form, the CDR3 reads TGTGCCAGCTCCTCTTTTTCGGGTGGCTACACCTTC. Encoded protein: CASSSFSGGYTF.